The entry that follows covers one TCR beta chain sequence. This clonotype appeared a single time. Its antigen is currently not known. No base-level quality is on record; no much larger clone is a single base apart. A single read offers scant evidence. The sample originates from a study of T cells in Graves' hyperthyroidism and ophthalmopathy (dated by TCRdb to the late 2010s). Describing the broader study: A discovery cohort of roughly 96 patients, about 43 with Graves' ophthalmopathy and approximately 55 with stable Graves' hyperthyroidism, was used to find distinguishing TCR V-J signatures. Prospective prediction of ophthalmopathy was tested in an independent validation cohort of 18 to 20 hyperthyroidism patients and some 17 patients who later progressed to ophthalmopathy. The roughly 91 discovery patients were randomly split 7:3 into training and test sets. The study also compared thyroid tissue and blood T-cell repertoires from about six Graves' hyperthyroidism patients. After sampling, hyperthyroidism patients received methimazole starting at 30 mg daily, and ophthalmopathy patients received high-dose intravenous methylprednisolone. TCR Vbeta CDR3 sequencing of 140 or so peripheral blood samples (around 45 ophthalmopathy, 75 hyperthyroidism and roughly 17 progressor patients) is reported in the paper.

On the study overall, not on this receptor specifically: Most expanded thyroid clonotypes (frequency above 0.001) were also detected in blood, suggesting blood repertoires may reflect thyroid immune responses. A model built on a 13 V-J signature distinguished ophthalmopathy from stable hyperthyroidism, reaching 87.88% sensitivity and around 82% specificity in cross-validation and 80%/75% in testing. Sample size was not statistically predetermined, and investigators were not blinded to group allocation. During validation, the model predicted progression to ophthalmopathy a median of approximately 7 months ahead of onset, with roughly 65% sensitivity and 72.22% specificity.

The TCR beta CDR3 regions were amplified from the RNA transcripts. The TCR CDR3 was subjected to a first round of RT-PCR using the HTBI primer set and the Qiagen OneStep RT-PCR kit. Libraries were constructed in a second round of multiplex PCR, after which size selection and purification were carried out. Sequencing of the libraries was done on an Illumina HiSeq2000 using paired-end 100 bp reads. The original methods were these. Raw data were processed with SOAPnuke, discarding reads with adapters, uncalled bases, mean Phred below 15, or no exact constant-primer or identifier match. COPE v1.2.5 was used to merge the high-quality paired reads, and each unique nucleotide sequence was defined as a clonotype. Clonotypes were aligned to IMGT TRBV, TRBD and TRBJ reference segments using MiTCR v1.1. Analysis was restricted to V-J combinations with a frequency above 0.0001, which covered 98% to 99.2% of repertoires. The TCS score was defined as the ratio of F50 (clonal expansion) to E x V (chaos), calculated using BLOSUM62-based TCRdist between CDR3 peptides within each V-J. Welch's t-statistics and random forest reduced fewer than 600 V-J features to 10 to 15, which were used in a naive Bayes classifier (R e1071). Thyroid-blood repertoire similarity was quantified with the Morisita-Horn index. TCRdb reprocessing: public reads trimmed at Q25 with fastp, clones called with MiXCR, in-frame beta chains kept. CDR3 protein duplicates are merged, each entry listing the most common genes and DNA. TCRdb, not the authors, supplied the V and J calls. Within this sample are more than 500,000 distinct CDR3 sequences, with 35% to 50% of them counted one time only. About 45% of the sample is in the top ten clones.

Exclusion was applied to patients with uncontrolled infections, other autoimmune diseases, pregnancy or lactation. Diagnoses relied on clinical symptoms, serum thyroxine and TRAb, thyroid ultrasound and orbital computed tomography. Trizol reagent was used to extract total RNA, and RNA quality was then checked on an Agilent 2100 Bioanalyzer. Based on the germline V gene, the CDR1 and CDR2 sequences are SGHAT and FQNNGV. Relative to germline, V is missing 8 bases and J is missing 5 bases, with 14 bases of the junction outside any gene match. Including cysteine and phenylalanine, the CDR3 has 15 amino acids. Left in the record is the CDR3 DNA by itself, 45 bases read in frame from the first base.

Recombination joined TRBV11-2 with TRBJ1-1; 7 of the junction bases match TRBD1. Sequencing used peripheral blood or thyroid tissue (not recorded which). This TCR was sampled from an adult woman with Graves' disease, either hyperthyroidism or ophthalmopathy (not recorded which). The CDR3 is CASSPQSGTATEAFF. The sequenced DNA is TGTGCCAGCTCACCTCAAAGTGGGACAGCGACTGAAGCTTTCTTT.